The sequence of this TCR beta chain was determined in a study of T cells in Graves' hyperthyroidism and ophthalmopathy. Amplification of TCR beta CDR3 regions was performed using RNA transcripts as template. HTBI primers were employed in a first-round RT-PCR of the TCR CDR3. MiXCR, applied by TCRdb to the multiplex PCR reads, yields one record per CDR3 protein. The sample shows about 840,000 distinct CDR3 sequences, roughly 40% of them seen only once. This clonotype was seen more than once but under ten times. Absent ophthalmopathy progression within 18 months defined stable Graves' hyperthyroidism. V gave up 3 bases and J gave up 6 bases; unmatched junction bases: 2. The CDR3 contains 12 residues. The germline V gene encodes CDR1 DFQATT and CDR2 SNEGSKA (reference sequence).

V is TRBV20-1 and J is TRBJ1-2; 9 nucleotides agree with TRBD1. What was sequenced was blood. This receptor was taken from a man between 18 and 29 years old with Graves' hyperthyroidism. This CDR3 reads CSASGTGNGYTF. Written as DNA, the CDR3 is TGCAGTGCTAGCGGGACAGGGAATGGCTACACCTTC.